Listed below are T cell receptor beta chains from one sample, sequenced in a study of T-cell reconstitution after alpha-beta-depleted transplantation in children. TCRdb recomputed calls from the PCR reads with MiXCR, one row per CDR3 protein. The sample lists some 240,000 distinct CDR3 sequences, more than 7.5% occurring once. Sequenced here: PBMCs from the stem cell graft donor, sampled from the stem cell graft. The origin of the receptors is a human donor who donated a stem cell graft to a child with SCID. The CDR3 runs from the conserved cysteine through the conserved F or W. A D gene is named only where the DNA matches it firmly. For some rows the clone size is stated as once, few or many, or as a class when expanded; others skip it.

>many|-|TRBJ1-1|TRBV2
CASTGLTEAFF
TGTGCCAGCACAGGCTTGACTGAAGCTTTCTTT
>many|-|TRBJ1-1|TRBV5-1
CASSPDSKGGAEAFF
TGCGCCAGCAGCCCGGACAGCAAGGGCGGGGCTGAAGCTTTCTTT
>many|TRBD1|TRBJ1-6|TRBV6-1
CASSLGQPKNSPLHF
TGTGCCAGCAGCTTGGGACAGCCAAAGAATTCACCCCTCCACTTT
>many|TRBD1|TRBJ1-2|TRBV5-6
CASSPGQATYGYTF
TGTGCCAGCAGCCCGGGACAGGCGACCTATGGCTACACCTTC
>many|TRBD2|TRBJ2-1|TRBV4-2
CASSRKGTSELYNEQFF
TGTGCCAGCAGCCGGAAAGGCACTAGCGAGCTATACAATGAGCAGTTCTTC
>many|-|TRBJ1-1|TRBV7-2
CASSWQRNHEAFF
TGTGCCAGCAGCTGGCAGAGAAACCATGAAGCTTTCTTT
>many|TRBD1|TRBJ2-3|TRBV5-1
CASSPGTGHHTDTQYF
TGCGCCAGCAGCCCGGGGACAGGACACCACACAGATACGCAGTATTTT
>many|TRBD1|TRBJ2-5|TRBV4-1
CASGLTGVEQETQYF
TGCGCCAGCGGACTGACAGGGGTTGAGCAAGAGACCCAGTACTTC
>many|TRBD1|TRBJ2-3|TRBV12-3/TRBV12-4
CASSPGQGLGTQYF
TGTGCCAGCTCCCCGGGACAGGGATTAGGTACGCAGTATTTT
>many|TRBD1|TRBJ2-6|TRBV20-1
CSAGDSYSSGANVLTF
TGCAGTGCTGGGGACAGTTACAGCTCTGGGGCCAACGTCCTGACTTTC
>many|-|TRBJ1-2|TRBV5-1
CASSLEAGNTNTYGYTF
TGCGCCAGCAGCTTGGAGGCAGGGAACACCAACACCTATGGCTACACCTTC
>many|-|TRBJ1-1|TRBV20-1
CSAREDMNTEAFF
TGCAGTGCTAGAGAGGACATGAACACTGAAGCTTTCTTT
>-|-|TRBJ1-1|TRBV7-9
CASSGTGTTEAFF
TGTGCCAGCAGCGGAACAGGGACCACTGAAGCTTTCTTT
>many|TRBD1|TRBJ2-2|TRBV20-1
CSATGTESGELFF
TGCAGTGCTACCGGGACAGAATCAGGGGAGCTGTTTTTT
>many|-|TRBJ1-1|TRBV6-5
CASSYSMIGAGEAFF
TGTGCCAGCAGTTACTCGATGATCGGGGCGGGTGAAGCTTTCTTT
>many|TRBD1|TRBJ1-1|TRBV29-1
CSAQTGGGTEAFF
TGCAGCGCCCAGACAGGGGGGGGGACTGAAGCTTTCTTT
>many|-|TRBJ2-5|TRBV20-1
CSALNQGRGQETQYF
TGCAGTGCCCTAAACCAGGGGCGAGGGCAAGAGACCCAGTACTTC
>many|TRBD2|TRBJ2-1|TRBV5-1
CASSLGLAGPYNEQFF
TGCGCCAGCAGCTTGGGACTAGCGGGTCCCTACAATGAGCAGTTCTTC
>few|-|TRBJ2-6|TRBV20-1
CSAAEGGNSGANVLTF
TGCAGTGCCGCGGAGGGGGGGAACTCTGGGGCCAACGTCCTGACTTTC
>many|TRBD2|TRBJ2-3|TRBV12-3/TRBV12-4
CASSDGLVGPDTQYF
TGTGCCAGCAGTGATGGACTAGTAGGACCAGATACGCAGTATTTT
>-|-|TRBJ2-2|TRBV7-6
CASSLALTDTGELFF
TGTGCCAGCAGCTTAGCGCTCACAGACACCGGGGAGCTGTTTTTT
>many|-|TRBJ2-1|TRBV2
CASRALVTDNEQFF
TGTGCCAGCCGCGCTCTTGTTACGGACAATGAGCAGTTCTTC
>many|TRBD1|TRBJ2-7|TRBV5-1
CASSRGPSTGGKLYEQYF
TGCGCCAGCAGCCGGGGTCCCTCGACAGGGGGGAAACTTTACGAGCAGTACTTC
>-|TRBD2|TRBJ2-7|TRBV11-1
CASSLALMVGGGDYEQYF
TGTGCCAGCAGCTTAGCGCTAATGGTCGGCGGGGGGGACTACGAGCAGTACTTC